What follows are 17 T cell receptor beta chains derived from one specimen sequenced in a study of T cell changes during pregnancy in multiple sclerosis. Generated by immunoSEQ multiplex PCR, the TCRdb table keeps only in-frame clones and is missing some. The sample contains 78,000 or so clones, about 91% of which appear only once. This material consisted of peripheral blood, taken before pregnancy. These receptors were taken from a female donor with multiple sclerosis, enrolled in a pregnancy study.

The rearrangement links TRBV5-1 to TRBJ2-7, with 14 nucleotides matching TRBD2. The CDR3 is made up of 17 amino acids. The ends lost 4 bases at V and 2 bases at J; junction bases unmatched: 8. Germline CDR1 and CDR2: SGHRS and YFSETQ. CDR3 amino acids: CASSPGTSGRGPYEQYF. CDR3 in DNA: TGCGCCAGCAGCCCCGGGACTAGCGGGAGAGGTCCCTACGAGCAGTACTTC.

The chain carries TRBV5-1 and TRBJ1-1, with TRBD1 identical over 7 bases. The germline V gene has CDR1 SGHRS and CDR2 YFSETQ. The ends lost 5 bases at V and 2 bases at J; junction bases unmatched: 9. The CDR3 loop spans 15 amino acids. The CDR3 DNA follows: TGCGCCAGCAGGGGGCTGACAGGGACAAACACTGAAGCTTTCTTT. Amino acid sequence: CASRGLTGTNTEAFF.

The rearrangement links TRBV5-4 to TRBJ2-2; possible D gene TRBD1, 6 bases. Looked up from germline, CDR1 is SGHNT and CDR2 is YYREEE (reference sequence). The CDR3 is 15 amino acids. V was cut by 1 base and J by 6 bases, with 13 bases left in between. The CDR3 nucleotides are TGTGCCAGCAGCTTGAACAGGGAATTCTCCGGGGAGCTGTTTTTT. Translating gives CASSLNREFSGELFF.

The rearrangement links TRBV19 to TRBJ2-5, with D perhaps matching TRBD1 (6 bases). The CDR3 extends over 13 amino acids. V shed 6 bases and J shed 7 bases, with 15 bases lying between them. Germline lookup yields CDR1 LNHDA and CDR2 SQIVND (reference sequence). The CDR3 is CASSRNRVGTQYF. In DNA form, the CDR3 reads TGTGCCAGTAGCAGGAACAGGGTCGGGACCCAGTACTTC.

This clone came up a few times. Other DNA sequences in this sample translate to the same CDR3. The chain recombines TRBV19 with TRBJ1-2; TRBD1 might be the D (5 bases). V was shortened by 3 bases and J by 4 bases, with 12 bases between the two germline ends. The CDR3 length is 14 residues. From germline, CDR1 is LNHDA and CDR2 SQIVND (reference sequence). The CDR3 DNA reads TGTGCCAGTAGTATTAGGGGAACGTCCTATGGCTACACCTTC. It is translated as CASSIRGTSYGYTF.

This chain links TRBV5-1 with TRBJ2-7, with TRBD2 as a possible D gene (6 bases). Germline V gene data show CDR1 as SGHRS and CDR2 as YFSETQ. With 0 bases removed from V and 0 bases from J, the gap between germline ends came to 10 bases. The CDR3 is 15 amino acids. CDR3 region: CASSLANGGSYEQYF. The CDR3, as DNA: TGCGCCAGCAGCTTGGCCAACGGGGGCTCCTACGAGCAGTACTTC.

This chain connects TRBV5-1 to TRBJ2-1; TRBD1 is a possible D gene (5 bases). CDR1 is SGHRS, CDR2 YFSETQ, per germline. The V end was cut by 4 bases, the J end by 3 bases, with 11 bases between. The CDR3 is 14 residues long. The CDR3 DNA sequence: TGCGCCAGCAGCCCAGGGTACATCTACAATGAGCAGTTCTTC. It is translated as CASSPGYIYNEQFF.

This chain joins TRBV6-1 and TRBJ2-5, with 8 nucleotides matching TRBD1. The V gene end was trimmed by 5 bases and the J gene end by 2 bases; junction bases not matched to a gene: 7. Germline loops: CDR1 MNHNS, CDR2 SASEGT. The CDR3 spans 15 residues. The chain's CDR3 is CASSRRRTGQETQYF. The CDR3 DNA is TGTGCCAGCAGTAGACGACGGACAGGGCAAGAGACCCAGTACTTC.

The chain has TRBV7-2 and TRBJ1-5, with unresolved D. Trimming shortened V by 5 bases and J by 9 bases, and 11 bases separated the two germline ends. From germline, CDR1 is SGHTA and CDR2 FQGNSA. The CDR3 has 12 amino acids. CDR3 sequence: CASSLVRRPQHF. Here the CDR3 DNA reads TGTGCCAGCAGCCTTGTTCGGAGGCCCCAGCATTTT.

The J gene is TRBJ2-7, the V gene TRBV27; D not certain. The ends were cut back, 4 bases at V and 1 base at J, with 8 bases in the middle. In germline, CDR1 is MNHEY, CDR2 SMNVEV (reference sequence). The CDR3 has 13 residues. For the CDR3, the DNA is TGTGCCAGCAGTTCGGGTGTTTCCTACGAGCAGTACTTC. Its translation: CASSSGVSYEQYF.

The chain has TRBV18 and TRBJ2-3; TRBD1 might be the D (5 bases). Germline V lookup: CDR1 KGHSH, CDR2 LQKENI. The CDR3 is 13 amino acids. Trimming took off 4 bases at V and 3 bases at J, with 8 bases between the two ends. The DNA for the CDR3 is TGTGCCAGCTCACAGGCAGGGACAGATACGCAGTATTTT. The encoded protein is CASSQAGTDTQYF.

The chain links TRBV2 to TRBJ2-7; no firm D call. CDR1 is SNHLY and CDR2 is FYNNEI in the germline V gene. CDR3 length equals 12 residues. V was trimmed by 8 bases and J by 0 bases, leaving 8 bases between them. CDR3 sequence (DNA): TGTGCCAGCCGTATATACTCCTACGAGCAGTACTTC. Amino acids: CASRIYSYEQYF.

This sequence joins TRBV11-3 and TRBJ2-1; D possibly corresponds to TRBD1 (6 bases). V was pared by 5 bases and J by 2 bases, with 13 bases between. This CDR3 is built from 15 residues. Germline values: CDR1 SGHNT, CDR2 YENEEA. The CDR3 protein is CASSPLGAPYNEQFF. Written as DNA, the CDR3 is TGTGCCAGCAGCCCCCTGGGGGCGCCCTACAATGAGCAGTTCTTC.

The V gene is TRBV21-1, the J gene TRBJ1-5. TRBV21-1 is an annotated pseudogene. This CDR3 contains 12 residues. CDR3 sequence: CASSKEAQPQHF. The CDR3 coding sequence is TGTGCCAGCAGCAAAGAAGCGCAGCCCCAGCATTTT.

The rearrangement uses TRBV19 and TRBJ2-2; TRBD1 is a possible D gene (5 bases). V gave up 6 bases and J gave up 5 bases, with 13 bases separating them. The CDR3 has 14 residues. CDR1 is LNHDA and CDR2 is SQIVND in the germline V gene (reference sequence). The CDR3 bases are TGTGCCAGTAGCCACAGGTCCGGGACCGGGGAGCTGTTTTTT. Amino acid sequence: CASSHRSGTGELFF.

The rearrangement links TRBV28 to TRBJ1-5; a possible D gene is TRBD1 (5 bases). V was trimmed by 3 bases and J by 5 bases, leaving 8 bases between them. CDR3 length: 13 residues. The germline V gene has CDR1 MDHEN and CDR2 SYDVKM. The CDR3 DNA sequence: TGTGCCAGCAGTTTGGGGCAGGATCAGCCCCAGCATTTT. This sequence encodes CASSLGQDQPQHF.

The genes are TRBV19 and TRBJ1-1; no firm D call. CDR3 length equals 14 residues. Germline CDR1 and CDR2: LNHDA and SQIVND (reference sequence). Trimming cost V 0 bases and J 5 bases, with 10 bases left between them. The CDR3 nucleotides read TGTGCCAGTAGTATAGAGGGAGTGGAAACTGAAGCTTTCTTT. Translated, it gives CASSIEGVETEAFF.